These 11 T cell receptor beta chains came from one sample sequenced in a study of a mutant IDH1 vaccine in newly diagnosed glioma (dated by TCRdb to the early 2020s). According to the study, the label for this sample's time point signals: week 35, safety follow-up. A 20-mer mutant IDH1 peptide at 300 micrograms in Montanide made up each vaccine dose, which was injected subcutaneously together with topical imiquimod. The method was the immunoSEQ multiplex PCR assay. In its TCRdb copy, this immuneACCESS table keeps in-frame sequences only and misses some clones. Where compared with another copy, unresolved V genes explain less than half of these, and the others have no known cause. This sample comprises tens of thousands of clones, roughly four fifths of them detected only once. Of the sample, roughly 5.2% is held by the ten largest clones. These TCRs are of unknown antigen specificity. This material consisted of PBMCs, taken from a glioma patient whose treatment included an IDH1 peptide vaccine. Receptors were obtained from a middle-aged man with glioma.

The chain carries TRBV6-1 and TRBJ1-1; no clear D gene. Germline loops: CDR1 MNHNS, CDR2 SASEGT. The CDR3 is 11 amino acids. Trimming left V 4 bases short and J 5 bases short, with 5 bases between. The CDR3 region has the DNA TGTGCCAGCAGTGCAAGGACTGAAGCTTTCTTT. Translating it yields CASSARTEAFF.

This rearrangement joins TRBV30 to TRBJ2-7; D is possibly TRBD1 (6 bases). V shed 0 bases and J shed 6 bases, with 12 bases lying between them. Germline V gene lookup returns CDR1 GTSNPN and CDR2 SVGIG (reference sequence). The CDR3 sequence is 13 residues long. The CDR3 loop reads CAWSVRGPGEQYF. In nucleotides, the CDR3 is TGTGCCTGGAGTGTCAGGGGTCCGGGCGAGCAGTACTTC. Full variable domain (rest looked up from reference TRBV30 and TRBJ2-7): SQTIHQWPATLVQPVGSPLSLECTVEGTSNPNLYWYRQAAGRGLQLLFYSVGIGQISSEVPQNLSASRPQDRQFILSSKKLLLSDSGFYLCAWSVRGPGEQYFGPGTRLTVT.

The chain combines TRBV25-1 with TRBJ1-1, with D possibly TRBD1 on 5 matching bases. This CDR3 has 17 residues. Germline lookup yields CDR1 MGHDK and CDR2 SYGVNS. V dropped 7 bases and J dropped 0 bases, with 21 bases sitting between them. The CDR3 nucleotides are TGTGCCAGCACTCCCGGGGGGGGTTTCGGCATGAACACTGAAGCTTTCTTT. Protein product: CASTPGGGFGMNTEAFF.

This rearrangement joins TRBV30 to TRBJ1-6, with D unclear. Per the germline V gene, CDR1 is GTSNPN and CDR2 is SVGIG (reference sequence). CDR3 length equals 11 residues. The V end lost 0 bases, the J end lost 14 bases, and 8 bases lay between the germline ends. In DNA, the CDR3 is TGTGCCTGGAGTGTGGCCGGGGCCCTCCACTTT. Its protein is CAWSVAGALHF. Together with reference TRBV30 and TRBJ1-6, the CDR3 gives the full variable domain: SQTIHQWPATLVQPVGSPLSLECTVEGTSNPNLYWYRQAAGRGLQLLFYSVGIGQISSEVPQNLSASRPQDRQFILSSKKLLLSDSGFYLCAWSVAGALHFGNGTRLTVT.

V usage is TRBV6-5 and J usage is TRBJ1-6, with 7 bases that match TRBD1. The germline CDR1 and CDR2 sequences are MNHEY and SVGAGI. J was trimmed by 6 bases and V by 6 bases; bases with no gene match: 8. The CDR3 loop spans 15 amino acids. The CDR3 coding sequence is TGTGCCAGCAGACCCAGACAGGGTTTTAATTCACCCCTCCACTTT. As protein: CASRPRQGFNSPLHF.

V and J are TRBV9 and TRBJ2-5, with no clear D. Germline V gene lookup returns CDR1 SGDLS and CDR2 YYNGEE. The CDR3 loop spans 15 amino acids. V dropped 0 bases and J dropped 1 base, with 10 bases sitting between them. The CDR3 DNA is TGTGCCAGCAGCGTAGCTGAAGGGTTCCAAGAGACCCAGTACTTC. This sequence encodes CASSVAEGFQETQYF.

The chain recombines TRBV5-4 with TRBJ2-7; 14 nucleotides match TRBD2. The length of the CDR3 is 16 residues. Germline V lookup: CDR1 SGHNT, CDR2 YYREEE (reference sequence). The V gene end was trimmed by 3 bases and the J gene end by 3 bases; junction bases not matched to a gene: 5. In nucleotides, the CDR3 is TGTGCCAGCAGCTCGACTAGCGGGGGGGATTTCTACGAGCAGTACTTC. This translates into CASSSTSGGDFYEQYF.

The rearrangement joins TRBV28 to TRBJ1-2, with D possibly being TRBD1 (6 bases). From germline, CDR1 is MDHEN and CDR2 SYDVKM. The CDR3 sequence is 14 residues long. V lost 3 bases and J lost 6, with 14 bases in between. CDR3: CASSFSPGADGYTF. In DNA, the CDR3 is TGTGCCAGCAGTTTTTCCCCAGGGGCGGATGGCTACACCTTC.

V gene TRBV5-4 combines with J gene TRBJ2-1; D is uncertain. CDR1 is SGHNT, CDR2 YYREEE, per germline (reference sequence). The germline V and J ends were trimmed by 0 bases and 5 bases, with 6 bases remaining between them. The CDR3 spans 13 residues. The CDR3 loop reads CASSLERDNEQFF. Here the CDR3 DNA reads TGTGCCAGCAGCTTGGAAAGGGACAATGAGCAGTTCTTC.

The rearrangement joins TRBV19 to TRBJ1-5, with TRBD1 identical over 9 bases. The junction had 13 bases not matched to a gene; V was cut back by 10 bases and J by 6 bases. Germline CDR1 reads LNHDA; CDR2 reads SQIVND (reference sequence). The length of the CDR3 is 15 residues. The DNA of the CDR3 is TGTGCCACAAAACCAAGGGGGACAGGGACTCAGCCCCAGCATTTT. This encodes CATKPRGTGTQPQHF.

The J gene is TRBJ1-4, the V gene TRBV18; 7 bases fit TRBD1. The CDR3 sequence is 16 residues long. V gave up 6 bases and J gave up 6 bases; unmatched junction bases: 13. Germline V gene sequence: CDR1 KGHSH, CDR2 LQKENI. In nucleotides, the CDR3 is TGTGCCAGCTCGCCTACGACACTGCAGGGGGATGAAAAACTGTTTTTT. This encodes CASSPTTLQGDEKLFF.